This TCR beta chain was captured by sequencing in a study of STAT5B mutations in CD4+ large granular lymphocyte leukemia (dated by TCRdb to 2021 to 2024). With regard to the full study: When cryopreserved patient cells were available, CD8+ cells were removed first, and anti-CD4 microbeads were then used for selection. The study compared the TCRbeta repertoires of patients with CD4+ T-cell large granular lymphocyte leukemia against the TCRbeta repertoires of healthy blood donors. The purity of purified fractions was confirmed by flow cytometry on FACSCanto II or FACSVerse to exceed 95% among lymphocytes. Broader findings and caveats from the paper: The data were not HLA-matched, and the relatively small sample size could explain the higher clonality seen in CD4+ compared with CD8+ T-LGLL. The main leukemic clonotypes were found to be private to each patient, although about 25% of the main leukemic clonotypes were detected at low frequency in the non-leukemic repertoires of other patients. Enrichment of TRBV06-family usage was observed among the top patient clones (8/27) relative to healthy controls (2/35). Heterogeneous cell sources were used for patients, and only 5 or 6 CD4-sorted patient samples were included in the clonality comparison with healthy controls. Greater clonality appeared to be present in CD4-sorted patient repertoires than in healthy CD4+ repertoires, and the difference was retained after the putative leukemic clones were removed.

According to the germline V gene (reference sequence), CDR1 reads SGHNT and CDR2 reads YYREEE. The CDR3, cysteine through phenylalanine, is 13 amino acids long. Only the CDR3 DNA is retained, 39 bases long and in frame from the first base. A distance of 11 bases separates the germline ends of V and J, which lose 4 bases and 4 bases respectively. In its sample, this clone was seen a few times. The clone's antigen remains unknown. No qualities accompany the bases; no much larger clone lies one base away. TCRbeta rearrangements were sequenced from genomic DNA using the immunoSEQ assay at survey resolution. In the authors' own workflow: Any clonotype making up more than 5% of the repertoire was considered a putative leukemic clone, which gave 55 to 75 such clones in over 25 patients. In the TCR sequencing data, the smallest productive clonotype frequency that could be detected was 2.59 x 10-5. Only productive TCRbeta rearrangements, meaning sequences that were complete and in-frame, were kept for the analyses. Clonality for each sample was calculated as Simpson clonality in the immunoSEQ Analyzer version 3.0. Clones were grouped by frequency into very rare, small, medium, large (1-20%) or hyperexpanded (>20%) categories. Generation probabilities were estimated with OLGA 1.2.3, V-gene circos plots were generated with VDJtools, specificities were searched for in VDJdb, and CDR3 motifs were identified with GLIPH. The clones in this table, taken by TCRdb from immuneACCESS, are in-frame only. Not every clone is retained; where verified, under half of the shortfall comes from an unresolved V gene, and the cause of the rest is unknown. V, J and clone size were drawn from that table, and D and trimming were deduced from the DNA. The sample table contains about 10,000 clones; only one count was recorded for approximately 80% of them. Roughly three quarters of the sample belongs to the ten largest clones.

CD4+ T-LGLL patients were recruited from hematology units in Padova (Italy), Helsinki (Finland) and Shinshu (Japan). Patient samples were bead-purified CD4+, CD4+CD8+, CD57+ or CD56+ fractions, or unselected PBMC, depending on sample availability. Deep amplicon sequencing of the same DNA produced somatic STAT5B mutation profiles, and these profiles were combined with the patient TCRbeta data. All TCR-sequenced material derived from peripheral blood: patient blood samples and healthy donor buffy coats. Peripheral blood mononuclear cells were isolated by Ficoll-Hypaque gradient centrifugation. Genomic DNA was extracted with the Gentra Puregene Cell and Tissue kit and quantified on a Qubit 2.0 fluorometer.

Sequences were obtained from PBMCs. The V gene is TRBV5-4 and the J gene is TRBJ1-1; the D gene cannot be resolved reliably. The sequence was obtained from a man between 60 and 75 years old with CD4+ T-cell large granular lymphocyte leukemia. The CDR3 region reads CASSLMAGTEAFF. In nucleotide form, the sequence is TGTGCCAGCAGCCTCATGGCTGGCACTGAAGCTTTCTTT. The entire variable domain, with the stretches around the CDR3 drawn from the reference TRBV5-4 and TRBJ1-1 proteins, is ETGVTQSPTHLIKTRGQQVTLRCSSQSGHNTVSWYQQALGQGPQFIFQYYREEENGRGNFPPRFSGLQFPNYSSELNVNALELDDSALYLCASSLMAGTEAFFGQGTRLTVV.